This T cell receptor (beta chain) was found in a study of blood T cell repertoires in COVID-19. Turning to the study itself: Spain, Italy and the United States supplied samples that represented acute and convalescent COVID-19.

Per the original data handling: The authors estimated nucleated cell counts from reference gene primer amplification. Only in-frame clones appear in the TCRdb table, and some are missing; sequencing was by immunoSEQ multiplex PCR. V, J and clone size reflect that table, while D and trimming were determined from the DNA. This table has roughly 200,000 clones, 80% to 90% appearing once. V was clipped by 6 bases and J by 4 bases, with 9 bases between them. This CDR3 has 13 residues. From germline, CDR1 is SNHLY and CDR2 FYNNEI. The chain combines TRBV2 with TRBJ2-2; no definite D call. The TCR comes from a human donor with active or convalescent COVID-19. The donor label of this sample is uncertain. Sequenced input: peripheral blood. This CDR3 is CASRVEITGELFF. The CDR3 nucleotides are TGTGCCAGCAGAGTGGAGATCACCGGGGAGCTGTTTTTT.